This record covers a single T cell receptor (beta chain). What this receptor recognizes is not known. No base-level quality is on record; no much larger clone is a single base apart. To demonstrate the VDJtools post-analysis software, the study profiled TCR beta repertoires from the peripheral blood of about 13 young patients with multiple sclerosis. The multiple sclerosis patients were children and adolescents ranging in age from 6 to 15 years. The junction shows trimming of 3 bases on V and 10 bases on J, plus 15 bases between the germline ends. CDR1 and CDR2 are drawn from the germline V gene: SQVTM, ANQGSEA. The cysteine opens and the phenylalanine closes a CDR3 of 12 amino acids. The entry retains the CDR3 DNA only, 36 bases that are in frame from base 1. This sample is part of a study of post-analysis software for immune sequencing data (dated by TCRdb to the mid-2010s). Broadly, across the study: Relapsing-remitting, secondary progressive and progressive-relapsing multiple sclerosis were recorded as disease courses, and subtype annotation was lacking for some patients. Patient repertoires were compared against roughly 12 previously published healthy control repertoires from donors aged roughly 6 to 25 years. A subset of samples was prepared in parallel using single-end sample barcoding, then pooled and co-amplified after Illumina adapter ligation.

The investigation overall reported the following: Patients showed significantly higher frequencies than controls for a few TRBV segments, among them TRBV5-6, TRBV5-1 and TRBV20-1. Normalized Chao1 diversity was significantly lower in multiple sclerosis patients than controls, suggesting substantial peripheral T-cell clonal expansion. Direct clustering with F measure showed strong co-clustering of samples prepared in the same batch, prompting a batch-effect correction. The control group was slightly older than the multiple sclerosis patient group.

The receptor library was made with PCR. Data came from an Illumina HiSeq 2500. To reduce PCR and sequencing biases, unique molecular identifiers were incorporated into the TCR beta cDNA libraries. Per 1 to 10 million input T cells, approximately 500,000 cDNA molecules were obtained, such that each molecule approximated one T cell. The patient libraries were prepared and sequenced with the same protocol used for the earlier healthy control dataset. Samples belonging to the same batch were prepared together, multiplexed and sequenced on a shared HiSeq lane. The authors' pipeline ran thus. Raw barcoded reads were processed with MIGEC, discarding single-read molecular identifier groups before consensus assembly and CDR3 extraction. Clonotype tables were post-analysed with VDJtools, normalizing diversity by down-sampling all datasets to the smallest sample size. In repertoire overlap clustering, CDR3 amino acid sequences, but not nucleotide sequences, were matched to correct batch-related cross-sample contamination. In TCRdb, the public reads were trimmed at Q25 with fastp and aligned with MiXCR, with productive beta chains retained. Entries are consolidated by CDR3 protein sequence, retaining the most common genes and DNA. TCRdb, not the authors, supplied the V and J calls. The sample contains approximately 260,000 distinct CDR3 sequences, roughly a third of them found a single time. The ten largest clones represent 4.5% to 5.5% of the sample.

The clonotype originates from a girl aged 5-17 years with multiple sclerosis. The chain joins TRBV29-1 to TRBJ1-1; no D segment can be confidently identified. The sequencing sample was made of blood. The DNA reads TGCAGCGTTGAGGAGACTCGGGTCGGAGCTTTCTTT. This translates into CSVEETRVGAFF.